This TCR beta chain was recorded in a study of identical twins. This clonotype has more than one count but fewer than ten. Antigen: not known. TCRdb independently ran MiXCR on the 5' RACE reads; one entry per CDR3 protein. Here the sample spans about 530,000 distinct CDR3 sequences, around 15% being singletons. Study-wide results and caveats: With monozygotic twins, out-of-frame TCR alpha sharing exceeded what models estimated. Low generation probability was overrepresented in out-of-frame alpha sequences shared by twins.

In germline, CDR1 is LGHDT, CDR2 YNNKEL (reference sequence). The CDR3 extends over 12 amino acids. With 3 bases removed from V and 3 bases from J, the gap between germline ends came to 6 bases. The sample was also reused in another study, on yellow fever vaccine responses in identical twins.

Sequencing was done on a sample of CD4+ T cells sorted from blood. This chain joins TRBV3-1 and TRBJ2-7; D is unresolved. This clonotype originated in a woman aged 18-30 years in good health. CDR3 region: CASSHQNYEQYF. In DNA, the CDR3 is TGTGCCAGCAGCCACCAGAACTACGAGCAGTACTTC.